This TCR beta chain originates from a study of neurological immune-mediated disorders. Study as a whole: In a group of about 34 multiple sclerosis patients, some 31 had the relapsing-remitting type and 3 had the secondary progressive type.

The cDNA came from 5'RACE with 10-nucleotide random UMIs. MiXCR, applied by TCRdb to the 5' RACE reads, yields one record per CDR3 protein. This sample has about 120,000 distinct CDR3 sequences, with roughly 3.2% found just once. This clonotype occurred many times. Its antigen is as yet unknown. Study-level results: HTLV-1-associated myelopathy had the most TCR clonal expansion, and multiple sclerosis had the least, less than healthy controls.

PBMCs stored at -80 C, 2 million in total, were the source of the unsorted libraries. V lost 5 bases, J lost 7 bases, and 9 bases stayed unmatched. The CDR3 covers 16 residues. Germline assignment: CDR1 SEHNR and CDR2 FQNEAQ (reference sequence). The receptor comes from a young woman with multiple sclerosis. The chain recombines TRBV7-9 with TRBJ2-1; 12 nucleotides agree with TRBD2. Sequenced material: PBMCs. The CDR3 sequence is CASSRPGLAGKNEQFF. The CDR3 region has the DNA TGTGCCAGCAGCCGTCCCGGACTAGCGGGGAAGAATGAGCAGTTCTTC.